Below are 17 T cell receptor beta chains sequenced from a single sample in a study of T cells in localized non-small cell lung cancer. Here immunoSEQ multiplex PCR was the method, and the copy in TCRdb shows in-frame clones only, minus some. The table includes some 1,900 clones, roughly a quarter detected once. Material: lung tumor tissue, obtained before any cancer treatment. The receptors shown here come from a woman aged 35 to 70 with stage I lung adenocarcinoma.

The chain recombines TRBV18 with TRBJ1-6, with no clear D. Per germline, CDR1 KGHSH and CDR2 LQKENI. The CDR3 sequence is 13 residues long. V shed 2 bases and J shed 8 bases, with 7 bases lying between them. The CDR3 loop is CASSPGGDSPLHF. In nucleotides, the CDR3 is TGTGCCAGCTCACCAGGTGGGGATTCACCCCTCCACTTT.

DNA for the CDR3: TGCGCCAGCAGCTCCGGGAGAAGACAGGAGACCCAGTACTTC. Its translation: CASSSGRRQETQYF. The chain combines TRBV5-1 with TRBJ2-5; D might be TRBD2 (6 bases). V was trimmed by 3 bases and J by 5 bases, leaving 14 bases between them. Germline lookup yields CDR1 SGHRS and CDR2 YFSETQ. There are 14 residues in the CDR3.

This clone is labeled medium-sized. The chain has TRBV15 and TRBJ1-5; D is ambiguous. With 5 bases removed from V and 4 bases from J, the gap between germline ends came to 18 bases. The CDR3 covers 16 residues. Germline V gives CDR1 LNHNV, CDR2 YYDKDF (reference sequence). This CDR3 reads CATSRLGNSQNQPQHF. The CDR3 nucleotides are TGTGCCACCAGCCGACTAGGGAACAGCCAAAATCAGCCCCAGCATTTT.

A note on this clone: Mismatch with germline at one junction end may stem from a read error. V and J are TRBV6-8 and TRBJ2-3; 8 nucleotides match TRBD2. This CDR3 has 15 amino acids. Germline V lookup: CDR1 MNHGY, CDR2 SAAAGT. The CDR3, as DNA: TGTGCCAGCAGTGACTCTAGCGGGCGGGGAGATACGCAGTATTTT. This codes for CASSDSSGRGDTQYF.

This clone turned up a few times. The chain is built from TRBV7-6 and TRBJ2-4, with 14 bases lining up with TRBD2. V lost 3 bases and J lost 0; bases outside the gene matches: 4. Germline CDR1 reads SGHVS; CDR2 reads FNYEAQ. This CDR3 region has 18 residues. CDR3 sequence: CASSFGLAGGLAKNIQYF. CDR3 bases: TGTGCCAGCAGCTTCGGACTAGCGGGGGGTTTAGCCAAAAACATTCAGTACTTC.

The V and J genes are TRBV28 and TRBJ1-6, with 8 nucleotides matching TRBD1. The ends lost 6 bases at V and 9 bases at J; junction bases unmatched: 7. Per the germline V gene, CDR1 is MDHEN and CDR2 is SYDVKM. The CDR3 extends over 14 amino acids. The CDR3 bases are TGTGCCAGCAGAATACAGGGGGTTCGTTCACCCCTCCACTTT. It yields the protein CASRIQGVRSPLHF.

V is TRBV6-8 and J is TRBJ1-6, with 7 bases matching TRBD1. Germline CDR1 is MNHGY and CDR2 is SAAAGT. V shed 8 bases, J shed 8 bases, and the junction held 6 bases outside the gene matches. The CDR3 totals 13 residues. The chain's CDR3 is CASAQGIDSPLHF. CDR3 in DNA: TGTGCCAGCGCACAGGGGATCGATTCACCCCTCCACTTT.

The chain is built from TRBV9 and TRBJ2-5; D is uncertain. Trimming took off 0 bases at V and 1 base at J, with 10 bases between the two ends. CDR3 length: 15 residues. Per germline, CDR1 SGDLS and CDR2 YYNGEE. CDR3: CASSVGAFPQETQYF. In nucleotides, the CDR3 is TGTGCCAGCAGCGTAGGGGCCTTTCCCCAAGAGACCCAGTACTTC.

This chain joins TRBV18 and TRBJ1-3; the match to TRBD1 covers 7 bases. CDR1 and CDR2 from the germline V gene are KGHSH and LQKENI. This CDR3 is 15 amino acids long. The V segment lost 6 bases and the J segment 6 bases; nucleotides outside the gene matches: 11. CDR3 sequence: CASSRFRQGKNTIYF. The CDR3, as DNA: TGTGCCAGCTCGCGTTTTCGACAGGGTAAAAACACCATATATTTT.

This clone was found a few times. The V and J genes are TRBV11-3 and TRBJ2-3; 8 nucleotides agree with TRBD2. Germline V gene data show CDR1 as SGHNT and CDR2 as YENEEA. V lost 5 bases and J lost 0; bases outside the gene matches: 10. CDR3 length equals 17 residues. This CDR3 reads CASSPGNRGGSTDTQYF. The CDR3 nucleotides are TGTGCCAGCAGCCCAGGGAATCGGGGGGGGAGCACAGATACGCAGTATTTT. The whole variable domain, filled in from reference TRBV11-3 and TRBJ2-3, reads EAGVVQSPRYKIIEKKQPVAFWCNPISGHNTLYWYLQNLGQGPELLIRYENEEAVDDSQLPKDRFSAERLKGVDSTLKIQPAELGDSAVYLCASSPGNRGGSTDTQYFGPGTRLTVL.

The chain uses TRBV28 and TRBJ1-1; the D is unclear. The CDR3 has 16 residues. V lost 1 base to trimming and J lost 0 bases, with 12 bases between them. Germline CDR1 is MDHEN and CDR2 is SYDVKM. CDR3 loop: CASSLLRLLLNTEAFF. Written as DNA, the CDR3 is TGTGCCAGCAGTTTATTGCGCTTGCTATTGAACACTGAAGCTTTCTTT.

This clone was seen more than once but under ten times. The chain carries TRBV5-1 and TRBJ2-6; TRBD1 is a possible D gene (7 bases). V was trimmed by 4 bases and J by 0 bases, leaving 20 bases between them. CDR3 size: 19 residues. The germline CDR1 and CDR2 sequences are SGHRS and YFSETQ. CDR3 nucleotides: TGCGCCAGCAGCCCTTGGTTGGGGGGACAGCTCTCTGGGGCCAACGTCCTGACTTTC. Its translation is CASSPWLGGQLSGANVLTF.

This clone has more than one count but fewer than ten. The chain combines TRBV6-8 with TRBJ2-5, with D possibly matching TRBD1 (8 bases). Trimming took off 6 bases at V and 5 bases at J, with 13 bases between the two ends. The CDR3 runs to 13 residues. Germline assignment: CDR1 MNHGY and CDR2 SAAAGT. This CDR3 is CASRDREGETQYF. In nucleotides, the CDR3 is TGTGCCAGCAGGGACAGGGAGGGCGAGACCCAGTACTTC.

The rearrangement joins TRBV25-1 to TRBJ1-1; D is unresolved. The length of the CDR3 is 13 residues. CDR1 is MGHDK and CDR2 is SYGVNS in the germline V gene. V lost 5 bases and J lost 1, with 8 bases in between. CDR3 sequence (DNA): TGTGCCAGCAGTCATGGGTCGAACACTGAAGCTTTCTTT. Residues: CASSHGSNTEAFF.

By share, this clone counts as medium-sized (0.01 to 0.1%). This rearrangement joins TRBV11-3 to TRBJ1-1, with 7 bases identical to TRBD1. The CDR3 consists of 14 residues. Germline assignment: CDR1 SGHNT and CDR2 YENEEA. The V gene end was trimmed by 5 bases and the J gene end by 6 bases; junction bases not matched to a gene: 9. The CDR3 reads CASSPGGGRAEAFF. CDR3 DNA: TGTGCCAGCAGCCCAGGGGGAGGGAGGGCTGAAGCTTTCTTT.

CDR3 protein: CASGYGQGARDGYTF. In DNA form, the CDR3 reads TGTGCCAGCGGATACGGACAGGGGGCGCGGGATGGCTACACCTTC. The chain employs TRBV11-3 and TRBJ1-2; 11 nucleotides agree with TRBD1. J was trimmed by 6 bases and V by 8 bases; bases with no gene match: 11. The germline gives CDR1 SGHNT, CDR2 YENEEA. The CDR3 length is 15 residues.

This clone was observed a few times. The chain recombines TRBV6-8 with TRBJ2-7; D call uncertain. The CDR3 spans 13 residues. The germline V gene encodes CDR1 MNHGY and CDR2 SAAAGT. The V end lost 7 bases, the J end lost 6 bases, and 16 bases lay between the germline ends. This CDR3 reads CASTGGVKIEQYF. The CDR3 nucleotides are TGTGCCAGCACCGGCGGTGTTAAAATCGAGCAGTACTTC.